This TCR beta chain was observed in a study of blood T cell repertoires in COVID-19 (TCRdb year 2020). Regarding the research as a whole: Samples from collaborators originated in the United States, Italy and Spain and spanned both the acute and convalescent phases of COVID-19. The prospective study material was composed of cDNA or gDNA derived from T cells, B-cell-depleted T cells, or PBMCs. Subjects who had been exposed to COVID-19, were actively infected with it, or had recovered from it provided the deeply sampled blood TCRbeta repertoires that made up the dataset. The repertoires were made available in a free public database intended to serve as a resource for research on the immune response to SARS-CoV-2. Samples came from the ongoing ImmuneRACE study (first 160 participants) plus 1,254 subjects from 6 global collaborators. Nearly every sample came with metadata listing a de-identified subject ID, COVID-19 status, age in years and sex. Where available, HLA class I and class II types were obtained from metadata supplied by the sample provider rather than from assay-based typing.

The investigation overall reported the following: How much clinical and demographic metadata was included differed by source and by participant, and the metadata was provided uncurated.

Each collaborating institution followed its own protocols to collect whole blood in K2EDTA tubes. Collaborator samples were shipped for TCRbeta analysis as frozen whole blood, isolated PBMCs, or DNA extracted from either sample type. The immunoSEQ Assay, a bias-controlled multiplex PCR, was used to amplify TCRbeta CDR3 regions from genomic DNA. Turning to the authors' computational methods: Nucleated cell counts per sample were estimated from amplification of reference gene primers within the assay. To quantify the absolute abundance of each unique TCRbeta CDR3 rearrangement, sequence reads were collapsed and filtered. Productive Simpson clonality was computed per sample as the square root of Simpson's diversity index over productive rearrangements. TCRdb limited this immuneACCESS table to in-frame rearrangements with V and J called. A share of clones is missing; checked studies link under half to unresolved V genes, and the rest is unexplained. V and J calls and clone size come straight from that table; D and trimming were deduced from the DNA. The sample table contains 130,000 or so clones; only one count was recorded for around 80% of them. Around 16% of the sample rests with the top ten.

Comment on this clone: It has no known antigen specificity. Base qualities are missing; no much larger clone stands one base away.

From the germline V gene, CDR1 is SGHAT and CDR2 is FQNNGV. V and J lose 2 bases and 3 bases, and a span of 11 bases separates them. The CDR3 holds 14 amino acids from the cysteine to the phenylalanine. Only the CDR3 DNA is retained, 42 bases long and in frame from the first base. The rearrangement combines TRBV11-2 with TRBJ2-7; TRBD1 is a weak D gene call, 6 bases matching. Source material: peripheral blood. The sequence was obtained from a man aged 55-75 years with active or convalescent COVID-19. The bases are TGTGCCAGCAGCTTACCAGGGGTAATCTACGAGCAGTACTTC. It is translated as CASSLPGVIYEQYF.